A single sample gave rise to the 30 T cell receptor beta chains below, sequenced in a study of beta chain features in type 1 diabetes. The whole isolated RNA underwent reverse transcription, so sequencing captured expressed TCRB transcripts. TCRdb's table, derived via immunoSEQ multiplex PCR, lists solely in-frame clones and lacks some. The sample carries under 250,000 clones, roughly a tenth recorded once. The sample consisted of central memory CD4+ T cells from blood. These receptor sequences come from a man aged 18 to 30 in good health.

This chain connects TRBV5-1 to TRBJ2-1; 8 nucleotides match TRBD1. V shed 5 bases and J 1 base; nucleotides not matched to a gene: 5. This CDR3 is built from 15 residues. Germline-derived CDR1 and CDR2 are SGHRS and YFSETQ. CDR3 nucleotides: TGCGCCAGCAGTAAGGGGGACAGGTCCTACAATGAGCAGTTCTTC. It is translated as CASSKGDRSYNEQFF.

This clone was counted a few times. V gene TRBV7-9 combines with J gene TRBJ1-5; the match to TRBD1 covers 7 bases. This CDR3 is 15 amino acids long. Trimming took 4 bases from V and 3 from J; bases not matched to a gene: 6. The V gene's germline CDR1 is SEHNR and CDR2 FQNEAQ (reference sequence). The CDR3 sequence: CASSSGTVVNQPQHF. DNA for the CDR3: TGTGCCAGCAGCTCCGGGACAGTCGTCAATCAGCCCCAGCATTTT.

This chain joins TRBV4-3 and TRBJ2-2, with TRBD2 matching over 10 bases. The V gene end was trimmed by 5 bases and the J gene end by 1 base; junction bases not matched to a gene: 10. This CDR3 contains 18 residues. CDR1 LGHNA and CDR2 YSLEER come from the germline V gene. CDR3 region: CASSALPSGRENTGELFF. DNA for the CDR3: TGCGCCAGCAGCGCCCTACCGAGCGGGAGGGAGAACACCGGGGAGCTGTTTTTT.

This clone came up a few times. V gene TRBV29-1 combines with J gene TRBJ2-5; 7 bases map to TRBD2. The CDR3 is made up of 12 amino acids. Trimming at V came to 6 bases and at J to 5 bases, leaving 6 bases not matched to a gene. Germline CDR1 reads SQVTM; CDR2 reads ANQGSEA. In DNA form, the CDR3 reads TGCAGCGTCGCGGGAGTATACGAGACCCAGTACTTC. Amino acid sequence: CSVAGVYETQYF. Full variable domain (rest looked up from reference TRBV29-1 and TRBJ2-5): SAVISQKPSRDICQRGTSLTIQCQVDSQVTMMFWYRQQPGQSLTLIATANQGSEATYESGFVIDKFPISRPNLTFSTLTVSNMSPEDSSIYLCSVAGVYETQYFGPGTRLLVL.

Ten or more counts support this clone. The V and J genes are TRBV18 and TRBJ1-5; D not certain. In germline, CDR1 is KGHSH, CDR2 LQKENI. There are 18 residues in the CDR3. V lost 4 bases to trimming and J lost 4 bases, with 23 bases between them. The CDR3 DNA sequence: TGTGCCAGCTCACAAACTGACTCGGGCAGGACTTCAAATCAGCCCCAGCATTTT. Protein sequence: CASSQTDSGRTSNQPQHF.

The table lists this clone with many counts. The CDR3 loop is CASSLRDRGNEQYF. Here the CDR3 DNA reads TGTGCCAGCAGCTTACGGGACAGGGGCAACGAGCAGTACTTC. V and J are TRBV13 and TRBJ2-7, with 10 bases fitting TRBD1. The CDR3 spans 14 residues. Looked up from germline, CDR1 is PRHDT and CDR2 is FYEKMQ (reference sequence). J was trimmed by 5 bases and V by 2 bases; bases with no gene match: 3.

This clone turned up a few times. J is TRBJ1-5 and V is TRBV2; D is ambiguous. The V gene's germline CDR1 is SNHLY and CDR2 FYNNEI. The V end was cut by 4 bases, the J end by 7 bases, with 11 bases between. This CDR3 is 13 amino acids long. In nucleotides, the CDR3 is TGTGCCAGCAGTGGGCAGCTACGCCAGCCCCAGCATTTT. This gives the protein CASSGQLRQPQHF.

This clone was detected only a few times. Being one base from a much bigger clone, this may be a read error. The V call is TRBV29-1, the J call TRBJ2-7, with 12 bases aligning to TRBD2. The J call is in doubt because the DNA end fits TRBJ2-5 better. Germline assignment: CDR1 SQVTM and CDR2 ANQGSEA. This CDR3 has 14 residues. Written as DNA, the CDR3 is TGCAGCGCCGGGAAGGGACTAGCGGGAGAGACCCAGTACTTC. It is translated as CSAGKGLAGETQYF.

CDR3 in DNA: TGTGCCAGCAGTTTATGGTCTAGCGGGAGGAGTGGAGAGACCCAGTACTTC. Its translation: CASSLWSSGRSGETQYF. This sequence joins TRBV28 and TRBJ2-5, with TRBD2 matching over 11 bases. Per germline, CDR1 MDHEN and CDR2 SYDVKM. This CDR3 spans 17 amino acids. The trim removed 0 bases at V and 4 bases at J, leaving 7 bases unmatched.

The chain is built from TRBV6-6 and TRBJ2-1; 12 bases are shared with TRBD2. The junction had 5 bases not matched to a gene; V was cut back by 5 bases and J by 9 bases. The CDR3 consists of 14 residues. CDR1 is MNHNY and CDR2 is SVGAGI in the germline V gene (reference sequence). This chain's CDR3 is CASSPSGRGSEQFF. CDR3 coding DNA: TGTGCCAGCAGTCCTAGCGGGAGGGGTAGTGAGCAGTTCTTC.

CDR3 sequence (DNA): TGTGCCAGCAGTTACCCGAACACTGAAGCTTTCTTT. Its protein is CASSYPNTEAFF. The V call is TRBV6-6, the J call TRBJ1-1; D gene uncertain. CDR1 and CDR2 from the germline V gene are MNHNY and SVGAGI (reference sequence). Trimming removed 2 bases from V and 1 base from J, with 2 bases in between. CDR3 length: 12 residues.

The chain combines TRBV5-1 with TRBJ2-5; 10 positions agree with TRBD2. There are 17 residues in the CDR3. Germline loops: CDR1 SGHRS, CDR2 YFSETQ. With V trimmed by 4 bases and J by 0 bases, 9 bases remained unmatched. The CDR3, as DNA: TGCGCCAGCAGCAGAGGCGCTAGCGGGAGTCACCAAGAGACCCAGTACTTC. Protein product: CASSRGASGSHQETQYF.

Ten or more counts support this clone. The same CDR3 also results from other DNA sequences found in this sample. The rearrangement links TRBV7-9 to TRBJ2-1, with TRBD2 matching over 7 bases. The J segment lost 0 bases and the V segment lost 2 bases, leaving 4 bases of the junction unmatched. There are 16 residues in the CDR3. From germline, CDR1 is SEHNR and CDR2 FQNEAQ (reference sequence). CDR3 nucleotides: TGTGCCAGCAGCTTAAGTCTAGCGGACTCCTACAATGAGCAGTTCTTC. This encodes CASSLSLADSYNEQFF.

The J gene is TRBJ2-6, the V gene TRBV10-3; 9 bases agree with TRBD1. The CDR3 covers 17 residues. Germline assignment: CDR1 ENHRY and CDR2 SYGVKD. The trim removed 9 bases at V and 1 base at J, leaving 10 bases unmatched. As DNA, the CDR3 is TGTGCCATTCCGGGACAGGGTATAGGATCTGGGGCCAACGTCCTGACTTTC. Its protein product is CAIPGQGIGSGANVLTF.

The chain employs TRBV30 and TRBJ1-2; D possibly corresponds to TRBD1 (5 bases). CDR1 and CDR2 from the germline V gene are GTSNPN and SVGIG (reference sequence). V lost 5 bases to trimming and J lost 4 bases, with 20 bases between them. The length of the CDR3 is 15 residues. Here the CDR3 reads CAWSLGQDGSYGYTF. CDR3 DNA: TGTGCCTGGTCCTTGGGGCAGGATGGGTCCTATGGCTACACCTTC.

This clone was observed a few times. The rearrangement joins TRBV7-2 to TRBJ2-7, with TRBD1 matching over 8 bases. The V gene's germline CDR1 is SGHTA and CDR2 FQGNSA. The CDR3 sequence is 12 residues long. J lost 7 bases, V lost 5 bases, and 4 bases had no gene match. CDR3 sequence (DNA): TGTGCCAGCAGCCGCAGGGGGCAGGAGCAGTACTTC. It codes for CASSRRGQEQYF. Looking up the rest from reference TRBV7-2 and TRBJ2-7 gives the full variable domain: GAGVSQSPSNKVTEKGKDVELRCDPISGHTALYWYRQSLGQGLEFLIYFQGNSAPDKSGLPSDRFSAERTGGSVSTLTIQRTQQEDSAVYLCASSRRGQEQYFGPGTRLTVT.

This clone was observed at least ten times. The chain links TRBV6-1 to TRBJ2-1, with 8 bases that match TRBD2. CDR3 length equals 15 residues. Germline-derived CDR1 and CDR2 are MNHNS and SASEGT. The J segment lost 4 bases and the V segment lost 3 bases, leaving 5 bases of the junction unmatched. CDR3 nucleotide sequence: TGTGCCAGCAGTGACGTGAGCGGGGGTTACAATGAGCAGTTCTTC. This sequence encodes CASSDVSGGYNEQFF.

The chain couples TRBV7-3 to TRBJ2-3, with TRBD1 as a possible D gene (5 bases). V was pared by 4 bases and J by 2 bases, with 10 bases between. This CDR3 is 14 amino acids long. Germline CDR1 reads SGHTA; CDR2 reads FQGTGA. In nucleotides, the CDR3 is TGTGCCAGCAGCTGGGCCAGGGCCACAGATACGCAGTATTTT. Its translation is CASSWARATDTQYF.

There are a few counts of this clone. The chain joins TRBV2 to TRBJ2-4, with 11 bases matching TRBD2. CDR1 SNHLY and CDR2 FYNNEI come from the germline V gene. The V gene end was trimmed by 6 bases and the J gene end by 7 bases; junction bases not matched to a gene: 11. This CDR3 comprises 16 residues. The CDR3 sequence is CASRPDIAGGTNIQYF. As DNA, the CDR3 is TGTGCCAGCAGACCCGATATAGCGGGAGGGACGAACATTCAGTACTTC.

In regard to this clone: Possible read error: a much larger clone is one base away. The chain recombines TRBV11-2 with TRBJ1-2; D remains unclear. The V end was cut by 1 base, the J end by 4 bases, with 4 bases between. The CDR3 contains 12 residues. Germline V gives CDR1 SGHAT, CDR2 FQNNGV. CDR3 coding DNA: TGTGCCAGCAGCTTAGCAGGCTATGGCTACACCTTC. Its translation is CASSLAGYGYTF.

CDR3 amino acids: CASSPDRGPAYEQYF. CDR3 nucleotides: TGCGCCAGCAGCCCTGACAGGGGCCCCGCCTACGAGCAGTACTTC. This chain joins TRBV5-1 and TRBJ2-7; 8 positions agree with TRBD1. In germline, CDR1 is SGHRS, CDR2 YFSETQ. The CDR3 spans 15 residues. V lost 4 bases to trimming and J lost 2 bases; unmatched junction nucleotides: 8.

The chain is built from TRBV18 and TRBJ1-5; TRBD1 aligns across 8 bases. CDR3 length equals 15 residues. In germline, CDR1 is KGHSH, CDR2 LQKENI. With 6 bases clipped from V and 7 bases from J, the junction kept 11 bases outside the gene matches. In DNA form, the CDR3 reads TGTGCCAGCTCCCCTGGCAGGGGGCAGGACCAGCCCCAGCATTTT. Protein product: CASSPGRGQDQPQHF.

The chain has TRBV4-1 and TRBJ2-2; the match to TRBD2 covers 11 bases. The CDR3 is 16 residues long. J lost 3 bases, V lost 4 bases, and 4 bases had no gene match. CDR1 MGHRA and CDR2 YSYEKL come from the germline V gene. The CDR3 DNA reads as TGCGCCAGCAGCCCCGTAGCGGGAGGGTACACCGGGGAGCTGTTTTTT. Protein product: CASSPVAGGYTGELFF.

The chain uses TRBV4-3 and TRBJ2-7, with 11 bases matching TRBD2. From germline, CDR1 is LGHNA and CDR2 YSLEER. The length of the CDR3 is 19 residues. The V and J ends lost 1 base and 3 bases, in that order; junction bases with no gene match: 14. This CDR3 reads CASSQVLTVAGTSGYEQYF. Here the CDR3 DNA reads TGCGCCAGCAGCCAAGTGCTGACAGTCGCCGGGACTAGCGGCTACGAGCAGTACTTC.

The V gene is TRBV2, the J gene TRBJ2-7; D is possibly TRBD2 (5 bases). V was pared by 8 bases and J by 9 bases, with 14 bases between. The CDR3 totals 11 residues. Germline CDR1 reads SNHLY; CDR2 reads FYNNEI. The CDR3 here is CASGLFLPQYF. In DNA form, the CDR3 reads TGTGCCAGCGGACTTTTTTTACCGCAGTACTTC.

There are a few counts of this clone. The V gene is TRBV10-3, the J gene TRBJ2-7; 9 positions agree with TRBD2. Trimming cost V 5 bases and J 2 bases; bases outside gene matches: 7. From germline, CDR1 is ENHRY and CDR2 SYGVKD. The CDR3 covers 15 residues. This CDR3 reads CAISYSSGVAYEQYF. For the CDR3, the DNA is TGTGCCATCAGTTATTCTAGCGGGGTGGCCTACGAGCAGTACTTC.

This rearrangement joins TRBV14 to TRBJ2-7; D gene uncertain. The CDR3 consists of 12 residues. CDR1 SGHDN and CDR2 FVKESK come from the germline V gene. Trimming pared 0 bases from V and 12 bases from J, leaving 12 bases between. The CDR3 reads CASSQDRWGWYF. The DNA of the CDR3 is TGTGCCAGCAGCCAAGATAGGTGGGGATGGTACTTC.

The J gene is TRBJ2-7, the V gene TRBV15; D gene unclear. The CDR3 extends over 13 amino acids. Trimming removed 2 bases from V and 2 bases from J, with 7 bases in between. CDR1 LNHNV and CDR2 YYDKDF come from the germline V gene (reference sequence). The CDR3 sequence: CATSRPPTYEQYF. The CDR3 DNA follows: TGTGCCACCAGCAGACCGCCTACCTACGAGCAGTACTTC.

In this sample, this clone turned up a few times. The sample holds other DNA sequences that translate to the same CDR3. This chain links TRBV15 with TRBJ2-6, with 8 bases fitting TRBD1. This CDR3 region has 16 residues. With 3 bases clipped from V and 0 bases from J, the junction kept 1 base outside the gene matches. Germline V CDR1 and CDR2: LNHNV, YYDKDF (reference sequence). Written as DNA, the CDR3 is TGTGCCACCAGCAGGGACAGGGCCTCTGGGGCCAACGTCCTGACTTTC. It specifies CATSRDRASGANVLTF.

Written as DNA, the CDR3 is TGTGCCAGCAGCCGGGACAGAAATCAGCCCCAGCATTTT. It encodes CASSRDRNQPQHF. The chain joins TRBV7-2 to TRBJ1-5; 7 bases map to TRBD1. V shed 5 bases and J 4 bases; nucleotides not matched to a gene: 2. Germline CDR1 and CDR2: SGHTA and FQGNSA. The CDR3 consists of 13 residues.